The sequence of this T cell receptor beta chain was determined in a study of sequential checkpoint blockade in melanoma. About the research overall: Patients were randomized 1:1 to nivolumab-then-ipilimumab or ipilimumab-then-nivolumab first-line. Maintenance nivolumab came after either treatment sequence.

This clone was observed a few times. Repertoires were generated with immunoSEQ multiplex PCR, while TCRdb's copy carries only in-frame clones and drops some. The sample consists of tens of thousands of clones, 80% to 90% of them appearing once. Indicated treatment: randomized to nivolumab then ipilimumab (arm A) or the reverse (arm B). Patients had received no earlier DNA-damaging chemotherapy. From thawed PBMCs, live CD3+CD8+ cells negative for CD19 and CD56 were sorted. The CDR3 extends over 15 amino acids. The V end was cut by 5 bases, the J end by 0 bases, with 11 bases between. Germline V CDR1 and CDR2: WNHNN, SYGVQD (reference sequence).

The V call is TRBV10-1, the J call TRBJ2-1, with a tentative D call TRBD2 (6 bases). This TCR was recovered from a human donor with melanoma. The source was CD8+ T cells sorted from blood (inferred from file names), collected from a patient given nivolumab and ipilimumab in sequence. CDR3 in amino acids: CASSRDLSSYNEQFF. CDR3 DNA: TGCGCCAGCAGTAGGGACTTGAGCTCCTACAATGAGCAGTTCTTC.